This T cell receptor beta chain was recovered during a study of T cells after yellow fever vaccination (dated by TCRdb to the late 2010s). Notes on the research overall: The SMART-Seq v4 Ultra Low Input RNA kit was used to prepare libraries from fractions with low cell numbers. Two healthy male donors made up the cohort, one aged 18 to 30 years and the other aged 30 to 40 years. Bulk PBMC replicates and cell subsets were isolated from blood drawn at multiple timepoints before and after both primary and secondary immunization. To follow T-cell clones before and after primary and booster YFV17D yellow fever vaccination, bulk TCR alpha and beta repertoires were sequenced over time.

General findings and caveats noted by the study authors: A small fraction of clonotypes showed up in both the CD4 and CD8 compartments, probably as a result of convergent recombination. Most clones expanded after primary vaccination (around 96% of CD4 and roughly 90% of CD8) were re-detected after the booster, suggesting that broad memory maintenance occurred. FACS-sorted repertoires could contain abundant contaminating clonotypes from the bulk population, so computational filtering was required. The secondary T-cell response was found to be weaker but faster than the primary response, with a peak reached on day 5 rather than on day 15. The study included only two donors, which limits how far the findings can be generalized.

This specimen's treatment or condition label, interpreted: live attenuated yellow fever vaccine strain. At each blood-draw timepoint, two biological replicates of bulk PBMCs were collected. A standard Ficoll-Paque protocol was used to isolate PBMCs from peripheral blood. TriZol was used to extract RNA from bulk PBMCs, from CD4 and CD8 fractions, and from dextramer-positive and dextramer-negative fractions. TCR cDNA was synthesized by 5'RACE template switching, through which a universal primer site and unique molecular identifiers were introduced. Priming of cDNA synthesis was performed from both the TCR alpha and TCR beta constant segments. Libraries were amplified in two PCR steps, with sample barcodes and sequencing adapters added in the second step. Sequencing of libraries was done on Illumina HiSeq 2500 (2x100 bp) or NovaSeq (2x150 bp). In the source study's methods: Demultiplexing of reads and collapsing into UMI consensus sequences were performed with MIGEC, and V(D)J alignment was carried out with MiXCR. Clonotypes responding to the vaccine were identified with edgeR on replicate PBMC samples, with the criteria of FDR below 0.01 and a log2 fold change above 5 up to day 15. CD4 or CD8 identity was assigned to each bulk clonotype according to whether the clonotype was present at higher abundance in the sequenced CD4 repertoire or the sequenced CD8 repertoire. TCRdb trimmed the raw reads at Q25, called clones with MiXCR and kept productive beta chains. Rows are unified per CDR3 protein, each entry keeping the most common DNA and genes. V and J calls and clone size were set by TCRdb, not the authors. The sample table lists fewer than 400,000 distinct CDR3 sequences, 6.2% of them with a count of one. The ten largest clonotypes hold approximately 16% of the sample.

Trimming removed 8 bases from V and 0 bases from J, leaving 16 bases between the germline ends. Via the germline V gene, CDR1 is SGHTA and CDR2 FQGNSA. From cysteine to phenylalanine, the CDR3 is 15 amino acids long. The retained sequence is limited to the CDR3, 45 bases, with the frame set at the first base. A word on this clonotype: Its antigen remains undetermined. There are no base qualities to consult, and no much larger clone falls within one base.

The rearranged segments are TRBV7-2 and TRBJ2-5, with the identity of the D gene unclear. This material consisted of PBMCs, taken 5 days after the yellow fever booster vaccination. This clonotype originated in a young man who received the YFV17D yellow fever vaccine. The CDR3 region: CASSRSGEYQETQYF. DNA sequence: TGTGCCAGCTCTCGGTCTGGAGAGTACCAAGAGACCCAGTACTTC.